The entry below gives a single T cell receptor beta chain sequence along with its context. The authors ran a second PCR of roughly 6 to 12 cycles using a sample-barcoded 5' primer and a J-beta primer mix. Every cDNA was tagged by a template-switch adaptor with 12 random nucleotides. TCRdb reprocessed the 5' RACE reads via MiXCR and lists one record per CDR3 protein. The top ten clones hold approximately 0.79% of a sample with fewer than 1,200,000 distinct CDR3 sequences, approximately 25% of them seen once. These data come from a study of blood T cells in healthy people across ages. Each sample yielded at least 6 micrograms of PBMC total RNA. This CDR3 has 18 residues. V lost 1 base and J lost 1, with 18 bases in between. Germline loops: CDR1 SGHVS, CDR2 FQNEAQ. The data also belong to a second study, concerning T cells of mothers and their children.

This receptor was identified in a girl under 10 years old in good health. The rearrangement links TRBV7-8 to TRBJ2-3; D perhaps matches TRBD2 (6 bases). The source material was blood. CDR3 amino acids: CASSLGSVAVWGTDTQYF. The CDR3 region has the DNA TGTGCCAGCAGCTTAGGGTCGGTAGCGGTTTGGGGCACAGATACGCAGTATTTT.